Detailed here is one TCR beta chain. Its specificity is not known. This entry comes from a study of T-cell memory formation after mild COVID-19. Overall study results and limits: CD4+ clones that contracted lay mainly in CM and EM; CD8+ ones lay in EMRA.

TCRdb re-called the 5' RACE reads with MiXCR, one entry per CDR3 protein. The data contain about 100,000 distinct CDR3 sequences, roughly 19% of them singletons. The length of the CDR3 is 16 residues. Germline V CDR1 and CDR2: SGHRS, YFSETQ. Trimming at V came to 0 bases and at J to 5 bases, leaving 3 bases not matched to a gene. Sequenced: PBMCs or a T cell subset sorted from them (not recorded which). The chain has TRBV5-1 and TRBJ2-2; TRBD2 matches 11 bases. This clonotype originated in a young man who had mild COVID-19 (a few samples of this study predate the infection). Cell type and time point are not known. The CDR3 DNA reads as TGCGCCAGCAGCTTGGCGACTAGCGGGGAGACCGGGGAGCTGTTTTTT. This translates into CASSLATSGETGELFF.